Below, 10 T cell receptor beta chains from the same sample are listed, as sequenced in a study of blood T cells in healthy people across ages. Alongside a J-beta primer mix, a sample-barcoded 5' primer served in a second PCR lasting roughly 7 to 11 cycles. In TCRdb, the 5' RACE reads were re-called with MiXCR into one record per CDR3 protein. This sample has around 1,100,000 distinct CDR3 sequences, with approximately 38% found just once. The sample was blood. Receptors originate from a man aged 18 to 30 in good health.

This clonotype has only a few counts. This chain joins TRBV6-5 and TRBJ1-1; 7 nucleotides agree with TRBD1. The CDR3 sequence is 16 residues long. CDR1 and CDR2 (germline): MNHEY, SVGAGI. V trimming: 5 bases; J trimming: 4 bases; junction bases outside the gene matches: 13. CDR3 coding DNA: TGTGCCAGCAGTCCGTGGACAGGTTCAGGGAGCACTGAAGCTTTCTTT. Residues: CASSPWTGSGSTEAFF.

In nucleotides, the CDR3 is TGCAGCGTTGAACTCCACGGAAGGAACACTGAAGCTTTCTTT. Its translation is CSVELHGRNTEAFF. The chain is built from TRBV29-1 and TRBJ1-1; D is uncertain. The CDR3 spans 14 residues. Germline V gene lookup returns CDR1 SQVTM and CDR2 ANQGSEA. V dropped 2 bases and J dropped 1 base, with 11 bases sitting between them. Full variable domain (remainder filled in from reference TRBV29-1 and TRBJ1-1): SAVISQKPSRDICQRGTSLTIQCQVDSQVTMMFWYRQQPGQSLTLIATANQGSEATYESGFVIDKFPISRPNLTFSTLTVSNMSPEDSSIYLCSVELHGRNTEAFFGQGTRLTVV.

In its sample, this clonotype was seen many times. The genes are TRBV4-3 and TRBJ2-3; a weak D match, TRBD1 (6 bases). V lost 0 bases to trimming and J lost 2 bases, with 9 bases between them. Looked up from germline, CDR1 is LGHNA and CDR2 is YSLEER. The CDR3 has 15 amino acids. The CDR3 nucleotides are TGCGCCAGCAGCCAAGATCGGGACAACACAGATACGCAGTATTTT. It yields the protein CASSQDRDNTDTQYF.

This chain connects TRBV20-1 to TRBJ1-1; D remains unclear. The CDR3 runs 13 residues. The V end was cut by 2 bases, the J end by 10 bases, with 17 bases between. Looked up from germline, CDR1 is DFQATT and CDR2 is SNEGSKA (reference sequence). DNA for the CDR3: TGCAGTGCTAGAACAGACACCCGAGGGTCAGCTTTCTTT. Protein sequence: CSARTDTRGSAFF.

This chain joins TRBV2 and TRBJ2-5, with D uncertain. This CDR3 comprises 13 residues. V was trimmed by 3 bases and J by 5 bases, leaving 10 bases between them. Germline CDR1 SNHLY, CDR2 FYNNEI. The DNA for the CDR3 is TGTGCCAGCAGTGAGCTTAGTGACGAGACCCAGTACTTC. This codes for CASSELSDETQYF.

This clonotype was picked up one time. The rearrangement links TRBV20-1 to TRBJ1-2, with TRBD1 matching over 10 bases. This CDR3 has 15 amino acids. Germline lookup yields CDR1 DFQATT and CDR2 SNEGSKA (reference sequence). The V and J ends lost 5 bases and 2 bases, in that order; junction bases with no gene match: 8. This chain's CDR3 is CSAGRPDRGNYGYTF. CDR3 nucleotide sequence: TGCAGTGCTGGACGACCGGACAGGGGGAACTATGGCTACACCTTC.

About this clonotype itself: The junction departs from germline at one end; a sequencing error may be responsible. The CDR3 DNA follows: TGCGGTGCTAGAGGGGCGAGCGGGGGGCCAAACAATGAGCAGTTCTTC. Translated: CGARGASGGPNNEQFF. The chain uses TRBV20-1 and TRBJ2-1; 9 nucleotides align to TRBD2. The germline V gene has CDR1 DFQATT and CDR2 SNEGSKA (reference sequence). The CDR3 has 16 residues.

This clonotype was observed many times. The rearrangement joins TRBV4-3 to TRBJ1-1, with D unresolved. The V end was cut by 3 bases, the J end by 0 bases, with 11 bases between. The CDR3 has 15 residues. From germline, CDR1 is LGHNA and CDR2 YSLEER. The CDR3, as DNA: TGCGCCAGCAGCCAGACGCGTGGCTTGAACACTGAAGCTTTCTTT. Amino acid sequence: CASSQTRGLNTEAFF.

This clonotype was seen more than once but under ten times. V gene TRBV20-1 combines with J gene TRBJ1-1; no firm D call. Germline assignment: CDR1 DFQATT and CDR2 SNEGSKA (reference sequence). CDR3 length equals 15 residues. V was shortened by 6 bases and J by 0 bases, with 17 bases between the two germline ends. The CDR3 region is CSARPPAAVNTEAFF. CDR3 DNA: TGCAGTGCCCGTCCCCCGGCGGCGGTGAACACTGAAGCTTTCTTT.

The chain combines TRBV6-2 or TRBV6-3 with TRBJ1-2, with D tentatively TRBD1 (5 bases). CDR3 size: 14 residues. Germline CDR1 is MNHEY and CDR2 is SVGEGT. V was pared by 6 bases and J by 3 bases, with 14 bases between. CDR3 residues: CASSFSGPYYGYTF. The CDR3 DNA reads TGTGCCAGCAGCTTTTCGGGACCCTACTATGGCTACACCTTC.